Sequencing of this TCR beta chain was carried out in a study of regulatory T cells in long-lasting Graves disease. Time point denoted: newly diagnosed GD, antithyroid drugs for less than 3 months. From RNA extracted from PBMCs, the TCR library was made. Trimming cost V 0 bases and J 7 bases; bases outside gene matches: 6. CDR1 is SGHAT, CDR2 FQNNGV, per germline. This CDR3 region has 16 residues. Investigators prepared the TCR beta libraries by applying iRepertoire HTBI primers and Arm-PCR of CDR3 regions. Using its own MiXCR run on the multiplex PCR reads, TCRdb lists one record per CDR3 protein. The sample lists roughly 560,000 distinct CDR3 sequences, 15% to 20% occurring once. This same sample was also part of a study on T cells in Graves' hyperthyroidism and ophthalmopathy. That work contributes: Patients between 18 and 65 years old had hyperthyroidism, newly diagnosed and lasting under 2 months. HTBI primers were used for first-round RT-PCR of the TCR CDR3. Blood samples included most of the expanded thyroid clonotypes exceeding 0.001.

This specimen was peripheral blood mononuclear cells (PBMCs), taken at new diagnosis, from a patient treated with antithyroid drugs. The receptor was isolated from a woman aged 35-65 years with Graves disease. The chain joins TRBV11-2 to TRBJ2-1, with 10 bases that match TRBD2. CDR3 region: CASSLDRTSGVNEQFF. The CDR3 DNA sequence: TGTGCCAGCAGCTTAGATAGAACTAGCGGGGTTAATGAGCAGTTCTTC.